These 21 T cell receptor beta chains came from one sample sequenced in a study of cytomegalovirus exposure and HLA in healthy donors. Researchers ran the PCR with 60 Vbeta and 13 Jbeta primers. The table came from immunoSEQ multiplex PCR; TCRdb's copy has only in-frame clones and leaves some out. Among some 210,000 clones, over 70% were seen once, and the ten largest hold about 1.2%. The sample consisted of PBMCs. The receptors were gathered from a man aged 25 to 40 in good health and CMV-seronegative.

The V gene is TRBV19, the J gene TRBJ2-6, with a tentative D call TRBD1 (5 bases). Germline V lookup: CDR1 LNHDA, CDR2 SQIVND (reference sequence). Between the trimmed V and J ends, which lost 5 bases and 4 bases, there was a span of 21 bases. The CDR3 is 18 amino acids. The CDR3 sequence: CASSVSPDTKWGANVLTF. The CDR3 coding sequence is TGTGCCAGTAGTGTTTCCCCGGACACTAAATGGGGGGCCAACGTCCTGACTTTC.

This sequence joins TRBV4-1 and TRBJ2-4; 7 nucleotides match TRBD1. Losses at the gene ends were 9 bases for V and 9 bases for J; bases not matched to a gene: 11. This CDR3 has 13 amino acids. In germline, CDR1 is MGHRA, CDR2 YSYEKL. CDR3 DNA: TGCGCCAGTAAAGACAGGGCGGCTGGCATTCAGTACTTC. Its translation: CASKDRAAGIQYF.

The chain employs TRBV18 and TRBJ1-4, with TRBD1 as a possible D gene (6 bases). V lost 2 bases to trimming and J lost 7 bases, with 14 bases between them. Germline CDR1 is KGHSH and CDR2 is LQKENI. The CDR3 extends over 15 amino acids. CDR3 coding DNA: TGTGCCAGCTCACCAAGCGGGGGCCGACTTGAAAAACTGTTTTTT. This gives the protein CASSPSGGRLEKLFF.

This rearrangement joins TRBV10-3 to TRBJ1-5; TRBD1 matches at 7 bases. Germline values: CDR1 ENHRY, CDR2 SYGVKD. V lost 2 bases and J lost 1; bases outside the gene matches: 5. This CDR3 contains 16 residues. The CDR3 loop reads CAISERDSLSNQPQHF. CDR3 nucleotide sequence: TGTGCCATCAGTGAGCGGGACAGCCTAAGCAATCAGCCCCAGCATTTT.

CDR3 in amino acids: CASFPPLGTGGSQSYEQYF. As DNA, the CDR3 is TGTGCCAGCTTTCCCCCCCTCGGGACAGGGGGTTCCCAATCCTACGAGCAGTACTTC. J is TRBJ2-7 and V is TRBV28; 11 nucleotides align to TRBD1. The trim removed 8 bases at V and 1 base at J, leaving 19 bases unmatched. The length of the CDR3 is 19 residues. The V gene's germline CDR1 is MDHEN and CDR2 SYDVKM.

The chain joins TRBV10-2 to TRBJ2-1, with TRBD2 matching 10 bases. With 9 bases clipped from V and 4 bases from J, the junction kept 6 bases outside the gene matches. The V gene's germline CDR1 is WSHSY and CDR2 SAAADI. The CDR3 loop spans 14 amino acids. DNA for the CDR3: TGCGCCAGTCAGAGCGGGGGGGAATACAATGAGCAGTTCTTC. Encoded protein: CASQSGGEYNEQFF.

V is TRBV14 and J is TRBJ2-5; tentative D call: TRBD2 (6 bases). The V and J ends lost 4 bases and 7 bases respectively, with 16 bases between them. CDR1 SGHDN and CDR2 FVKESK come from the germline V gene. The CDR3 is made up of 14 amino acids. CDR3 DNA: TGTGCCAGCAGCCCCTTTGCCCGGAGGGGGACCCAGTACTTC. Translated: CASSPFARRGTQYF.

CDR3 DNA: TGTGCCAGCAGTTATTTGAGGGGGGGACAGCCCCAGCATTTT. Translated, it gives CASSYLRGGQPQHF. This chain links TRBV6-5 with TRBJ1-5; D is possibly TRBD1 (6 bases). The CDR3 length is 14 residues. Germline loops: CDR1 MNHEY, CDR2 SVGAGI. V was pared by 3 bases and J by 7 bases, with 13 bases between.

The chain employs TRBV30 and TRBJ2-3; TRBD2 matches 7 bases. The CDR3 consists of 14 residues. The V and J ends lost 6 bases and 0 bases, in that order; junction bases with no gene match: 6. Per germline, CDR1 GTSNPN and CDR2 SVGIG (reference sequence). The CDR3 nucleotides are TGTGCCTGCAGAATTAGCGGGAGCACAGATACGCAGTATTTT. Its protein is CACRISGSTDTQYF.

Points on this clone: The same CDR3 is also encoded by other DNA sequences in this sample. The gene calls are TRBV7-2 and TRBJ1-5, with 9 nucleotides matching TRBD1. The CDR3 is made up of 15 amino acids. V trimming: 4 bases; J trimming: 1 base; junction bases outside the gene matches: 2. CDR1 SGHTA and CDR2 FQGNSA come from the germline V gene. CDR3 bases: TGTGCCAGCAGCTCGGACAGGGGAAGCAATCAGCCCCAGCATTTT. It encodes CASSSDRGSNQPQHF. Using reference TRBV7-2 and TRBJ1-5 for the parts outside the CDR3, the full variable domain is GAGVSQSPSNKVTEKGKDVELRCDPISGHTALYWYRQSLGQGLEFLIYFQGNSAPDKSGLPSDRFSAERTGGSVSTLTIQRTQQEDSAVYLCASSSDRGSNQPQHFGDGTRLSIL.

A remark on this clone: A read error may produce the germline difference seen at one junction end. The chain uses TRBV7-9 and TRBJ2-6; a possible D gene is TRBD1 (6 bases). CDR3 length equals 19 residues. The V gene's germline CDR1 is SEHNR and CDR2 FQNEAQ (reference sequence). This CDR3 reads CSSSLLGDIRLSGANVLTF. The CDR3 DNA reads TGTTCCAGCAGCTTATTAGGGGACATAAGACTCTCTGGGGCCAACGTCCTGACTTTC.

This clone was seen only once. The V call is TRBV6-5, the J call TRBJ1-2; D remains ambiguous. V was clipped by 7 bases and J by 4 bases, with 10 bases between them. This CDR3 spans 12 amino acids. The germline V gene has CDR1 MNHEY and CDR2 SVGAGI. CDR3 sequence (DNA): TGTGCCAGCACTATCCCAGGCTATGGCTACACCTTC. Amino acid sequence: CASTIPGYGYTF.

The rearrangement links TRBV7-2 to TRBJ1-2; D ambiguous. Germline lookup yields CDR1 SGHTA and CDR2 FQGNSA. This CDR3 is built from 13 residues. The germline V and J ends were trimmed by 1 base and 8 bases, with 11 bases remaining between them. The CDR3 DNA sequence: TGTGCCAGCAGCTTAGGAGGCAGTCAAGGCTACACCTTC. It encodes CASSLGGSQGYTF.

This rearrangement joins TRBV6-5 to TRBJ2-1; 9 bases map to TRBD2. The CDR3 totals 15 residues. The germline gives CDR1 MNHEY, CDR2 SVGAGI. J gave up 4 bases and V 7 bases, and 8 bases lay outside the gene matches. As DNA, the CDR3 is TGTGCCAGCACCCCGGCGGGGGGGGTTTACAATGAGCAGTTCTTC. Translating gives CASTPAGGVYNEQFF.

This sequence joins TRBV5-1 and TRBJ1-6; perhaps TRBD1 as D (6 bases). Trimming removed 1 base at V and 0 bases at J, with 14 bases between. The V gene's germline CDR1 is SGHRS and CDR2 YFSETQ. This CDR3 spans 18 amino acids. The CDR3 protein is CASSLRGQGSSYNSPLHF. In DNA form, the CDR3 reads TGCGCCAGCAGCTTGAGGGGTCAGGGGAGCTCCTATAATTCACCCCTCCACTTT.

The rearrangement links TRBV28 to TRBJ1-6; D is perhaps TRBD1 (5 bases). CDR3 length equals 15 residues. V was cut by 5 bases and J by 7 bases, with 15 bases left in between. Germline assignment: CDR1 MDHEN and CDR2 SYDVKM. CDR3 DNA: TGTGCCAGCAGTCCCCTCAAGGGGTGGAATTCACCCCTCCACTTT. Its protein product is CASSPLKGWNSPLHF.

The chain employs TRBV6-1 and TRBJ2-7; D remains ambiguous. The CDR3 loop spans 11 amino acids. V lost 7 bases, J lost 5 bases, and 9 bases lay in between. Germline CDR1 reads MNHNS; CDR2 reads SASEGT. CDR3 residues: CASTTFDEQYF. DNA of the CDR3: TGTGCCAGCACTACCTTCGACGAGCAGTACTTC.

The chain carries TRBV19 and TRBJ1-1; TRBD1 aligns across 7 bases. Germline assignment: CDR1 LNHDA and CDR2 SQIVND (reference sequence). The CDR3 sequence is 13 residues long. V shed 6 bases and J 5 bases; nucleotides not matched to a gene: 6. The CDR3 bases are TGTGCCAGTAGAGCGGCAGGGGGAACTGAAGCTTTCTTT. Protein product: CASRAAGGTEAFF.

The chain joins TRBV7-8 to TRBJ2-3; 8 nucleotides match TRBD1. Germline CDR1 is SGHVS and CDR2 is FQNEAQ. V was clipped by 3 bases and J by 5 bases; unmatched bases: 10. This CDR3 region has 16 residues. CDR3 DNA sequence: TGTGCCAGCAGCTTCGATTTGGACAGGGTGGGAGATACGCAGTATTTT. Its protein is CASSFDLDRVGDTQYF.

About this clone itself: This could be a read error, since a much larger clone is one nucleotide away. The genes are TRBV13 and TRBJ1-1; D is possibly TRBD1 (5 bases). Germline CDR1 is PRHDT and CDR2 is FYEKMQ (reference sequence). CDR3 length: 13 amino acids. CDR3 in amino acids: CASSGEGNTDAFF. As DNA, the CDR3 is TGTGCCAGCAGCGGGGAGGGGAACACTGACGCTTTCTTT. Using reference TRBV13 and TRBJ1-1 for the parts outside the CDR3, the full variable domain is AAGVIQSPRHLIKEKRETATLKCYPIPRHDTVYWYQQGPGQDPQFLISFYEKMQSDKGSIPDRFSAQQFSDYHSELNMSSLELGDSALYFCASSGEGNTDAFFGQGTRLTVV.

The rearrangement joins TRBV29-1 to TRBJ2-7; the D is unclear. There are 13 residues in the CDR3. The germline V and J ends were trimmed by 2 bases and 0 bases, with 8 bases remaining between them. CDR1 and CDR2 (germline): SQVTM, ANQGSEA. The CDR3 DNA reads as TGCAGCGTTGAAAAAGTAGACTCCTACGAGCAGTACTTC. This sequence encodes CSVEKVDSYEQYF.